This TCR beta chain was observed in a study of radiotherapy plus CTLA-4 blockade in lung cancer. Study-level points and caveats: The best prediction of response reportedly came from early blood T cell clone dynamics, with interferon-beta.

This CDR3 contains 15 residues. Germline V gene data show CDR1 as SGHTA and CDR2 as FQGNSA. With V trimmed by 7 bases and J by 4 bases, 8 bases remained unmatched. A note on this clone: What it binds is unknown.

Some clones are missing from TCRdb's copy, which holds only in-frame ones; the method was immunoSEQ multiplex PCR. The data hold approximately 110,000 clones, with more than 65% observed a single time. The chain links TRBV7-2 to TRBJ1-5; 9 bases are a match to TRBD1. The TCR was taken from a human donor with non-small cell lung cancer that progressed on radiotherapy plus ipilimumab. Some clones in this sample may be carry-over from other donors' samples. The sequencing used peripheral blood, collected from a patient treated with radiotherapy plus ipilimumab. The CDR3 loop reads CASTQKGQGNQPQHF. The CDR3 DNA reads TGTGCCAGCACCCAGAAGGGACAGGGAAATCAGCCCCAGCATTTT.